One sample yielded the 22 T cell receptor beta chains listed below, sequenced in a study of blood T cell repertoires in COVID-19. Some clones are missing from TCRdb's copy, which holds only in-frame ones; the method was immunoSEQ multiplex PCR. The sample includes roughly 240,000 clones, around four fifths seen only once; the top ten take about 3.8%. The specimen was PBMCs or T cells enriched from blood (not recorded which). The receptors here all came from a woman aged 40 to 55 who had been exposed to COVID-19.

The rearrangement uses TRBV2 and TRBJ2-7; D possibly corresponds to TRBD2 (5 bases). Germline lookup yields CDR1 SNHLY and CDR2 FYNNEI. This CDR3 has 15 residues. V lost 6 bases and J lost 2, with 17 bases in between. The chain's CDR3 is CASRQRAGSPYEQYF. The CDR3 DNA sequence: TGTGCCAGCAGACAAAGGGCGGGTTCTCCCTACGAGCAGTACTTC.

The V and J genes are TRBV23-1 and TRBJ2-3; 7 nucleotides agree with TRBD1. TRBV23-1 belongs to the ORF category, with a function that is uncertain. Germline trimming cut 6 bases from V and 2 bases from J; bases unmatched to any gene: 5. This CDR3 comprises 14 residues. CDR3 residues: CASSLTGLTDTQYF. For the CDR3, the DNA is TGCGCCAGCAGCTTGACAGGGCTCACAGATACGCAGTATTTT.

This rearrangement joins TRBV3-1 (or the pseudogene TRBV3-2) to TRBJ1-3; 8 bases fit TRBD1. Germline CDR1 and CDR2: LGHDT and YNNKEL (reference sequence). This CDR3 contains 15 residues. Trimming cost V 4 bases and J 2 bases; bases outside gene matches: 4. The CDR3 DNA follows: TGTGCCAGCAGCCCCGGACAGGGACCTGGAAACACCATATATTTT. It yields the protein CASSPGQGPGNTIYF.

This clone was seen just once. The rearrangement links TRBV6-5 to TRBJ1-3; D is unresolved. Germline V gives CDR1 MNHEY, CDR2 SVGAGI. Trimming took off 2 bases at V and 2 bases at J, with 7 bases between the two ends. The CDR3 covers 14 residues. The CDR3, as DNA: TGTGCCAGCAGTTACGGCGGGGCTGGAAACACCATATATTTT. This translates into CASSYGGAGNTIYF.

The gene calls are TRBV2 and TRBJ1-2; 7 bases agree with TRBD1. With 5 bases clipped from V and 0 bases from J, the junction kept 6 bases outside the gene matches. The germline CDR1 and CDR2 sequences are SNHLY and FYNNEI. The CDR3 consists of 15 residues. The CDR3 DNA reads TGTGCCAGCAGTCAGGGGGGACACCCTAACTATGGCTACACCTTC. Encoded protein: CASSQGGHPNYGYTF.

The chain uses TRBV28 and TRBJ2-5, with 9 bases identical to TRBD1. The CDR3 length is 17 residues. The junction had 11 bases not matched to a gene; V was cut back by 6 bases and J by 0 bases. Germline-derived CDR1 and CDR2 are MDHEN and SYDVKM. DNA for the CDR3: TGTGCCAGCAGACCGGGACAGGGATATCAAAACCAAGAGACCCAGTACTTC. It specifies CASRPGQGYQNQETQYF.

The chain employs TRBV2 and TRBJ1-1; 9 bases agree with TRBD1. CDR3 length: 14 amino acids. V trimming: 6 bases; J trimming: 7 bases; junction bases outside the gene matches: 9. Per germline, CDR1 SNHLY and CDR2 FYNNEI. This CDR3 is CASRTGTGIGEAFF. Here the CDR3 DNA reads TGTGCCAGCAGGACCGGGACAGGGATTGGTGAAGCTTTCTTT.

This clone was seen a few times. The chain joins TRBV27 to TRBJ2-1; TRBD2 matches 15 bases. The trim removed 6 bases at V and 9 bases at J, leaving 3 bases unmatched. Germline V gene data show CDR1 as MNHEY and CDR2 as SMNVEV (reference sequence). This CDR3 is built from 14 residues. The CDR3 sequence is CASRGLAGGIEQFF. Here the CDR3 DNA reads TGTGCCAGCAGAGGACTAGCGGGGGGGATTGAGCAGTTCTTC.

The rearrangement joins TRBV5-4 to TRBJ1-1; the D gene is possibly TRBD1 (5 bases). Germline CDR1 SGHNT, CDR2 YYREEE (reference sequence). The CDR3 consists of 14 residues. Between the trimmed V and J ends, which lost 0 bases and 6 bases, there was a span of 12 bases. The CDR3 protein is CASSLAQGIAEAFF. As DNA, the CDR3 is TGTGCCAGCAGCTTGGCCCAGGGCATTGCTGAAGCTTTCTTT.

The rearrangement links TRBV30 to TRBJ1-5; 7 bases fit TRBD1. Unmatched junction bases numbered 2, after V lost 2 bases and J lost 4 bases. CDR1 is GTSNPN and CDR2 is SVGIG in the germline V gene (reference sequence). CDR3 length: 13 amino acids. In DNA form, the CDR3 reads TGTGCCTGGAGTTTGGGACAGAATCAGCCCCAGCATTTT. This gives the protein CAWSLGQNQPQHF.

The chain is built from TRBV10-3 and TRBJ2-7; 12 bases line up with TRBD2. Germline V lookup: CDR1 ENHRY, CDR2 SYGVKD. The trim removed 0 bases at V and 6 bases at J, leaving 21 bases unmatched. The CDR3 extends over 21 amino acids. The CDR3 DNA follows: TGTGCCATCAGTGAGTCTTGGGGACTAGCGGGTCCCTCGGGTGTACTGAGCGAGCAGTACTTC. It yields the protein CAISESWGLAGPSGVLSEQYF.

The rearrangement uses TRBV19 and TRBJ1-1, with D tentatively TRBD1 (6 bases). CDR3 length: 14 amino acids. V was trimmed by 3 bases and J by 2 bases, leaving 10 bases between them. Germline loops: CDR1 LNHDA, CDR2 SQIVND (reference sequence). The CDR3 region has the DNA TGTGCCAGTAGTATCGGACAGCGCAACACTGAAGCTTTCTTT. Amino acid sequence: CASSIGQRNTEAFF.

The V gene is TRBV28, the J gene TRBJ1-4; D ambiguous. The length of the CDR3 is 12 residues. Per germline, CDR1 MDHEN and CDR2 SYDVKM. Between the trimmed V and J ends, which lost 2 bases and 8 bases, there was a span of 6 bases. CDR3 loop: CASSLMREKLFF. CDR3 bases: TGTGCCAGCAGTTTAATGCGGGAAAAACTGTTTTTT. The full variable domain, its missing parts supplied by reference TRBV28 and TRBJ1-4, is DVKVTQSSRYLVKRTGEKVFLECVQDMDHENMFWYRQDPGLGLRLIYFSYDVKMKEKGDIPEGYSVSREKKERFSLILESASTNQTSMYLCASSLMREKLFFGSGTQLSVL.

The V and J genes are TRBV9 and TRBJ2-1; 11 nucleotides align to TRBD2. The CDR3 runs 15 residues. Trimming removed 8 bases from V and 1 base from J; junction bases left unmatched: 5. Germline CDR1 is SGDLS and CDR2 is YYNGEE. CDR3 bases: TGTGCCAGTAACCCTAGCGGGGGGTCCTACAATGAGCAGTTCTTC. Amino acid sequence: CASNPSGGSYNEQFF.

A note on this clone: Other DNA sequences within the sample encode an identical CDR3. V and J are TRBV19 and TRBJ1-5, with D possibly matching TRBD1 (6 bases). The CDR3 consists of 14 residues. Trimming took off 0 bases at V and 4 bases at J, with 7 bases between the two ends. Per germline, CDR1 LNHDA and CDR2 SQIVND (reference sequence). CDR3 loop: CASSIDQGNQPQHF. CDR3 nucleotides: TGTGCCAGTAGTATAGATCAGGGGAATCAGCCCCAGCATTTT. The full variable domain, with the rest looked up from reference TRBV19 and TRBJ1-5, is DGGITQSPKYLFRKEGQNVTLSCEQNLNHDAMYWYRQDPGQGLRLIYYSQIVNDFQKGDIAEGYSVSREKKESFPLTVTSAQKNPTAFYLCASSIDQGNQPQHFGDGTRLSIL.

This rearrangement joins TRBV6-5 to TRBJ1-4; D is undetermined. The CDR3 covers 15 residues. Germline values: CDR1 MNHEY, CDR2 SVGAGI. V was trimmed by 4 bases and J by 0 bases, leaving 9 bases between them. In nucleotides, the CDR3 is TGTGCCAGCAGTTCTACCGAGACAACTAATGAAAAACTGTTTTTT. Its protein is CASSSTETTNEKLFF.

V is TRBV16 and J is TRBJ1-2; weak D call: TRBD1 (6 bases). With 3 bases removed from V and 11 bases from J, the gap between germline ends came to 16 bases. This CDR3 is built from 13 residues. Germline V gene data show CDR1 as KGHSY and CDR2 as FQNENV. For the CDR3, the DNA is TGTGCCAGCAGCCAGTCCGACCGGACAGCTTACACCTTC. Amino acids: CASSQSDRTAYTF.

The chain links TRBV9 to TRBJ2-5; 9 nucleotides match TRBD2. Trimming removed 8 bases from V and 5 bases from J; junction bases left unmatched: 10. The CDR3 is made up of 14 amino acids. CDR1 and CDR2 from the germline V gene are SGDLS and YYNGEE. DNA of the CDR3: TGTGCCAGTAGTAGCGGGGGCGGTAGGGAGACCCAGTACTTC. It specifies CASSSGGGRETQYF.

The chain links TRBV5-1 to TRBJ1-2; TRBD1 matches 9 bases. Germline lookup yields CDR1 SGHRS and CDR2 YFSETQ. CDR3 length equals 17 residues. V lost 4 bases and J lost 3; bases outside the gene matches: 13. CDR3 amino acids: CASSASPGTGLDYGYTF. CDR3 DNA sequence: TGCGCCAGCAGCGCCTCCCCCGGGACAGGGTTGGACTATGGCTACACCTTC.

V gene TRBV2 combines with J gene TRBJ1-5, with a possible D match to TRBD1 (5 bases). Germline CDR1 SNHLY, CDR2 FYNNEI. V lost 1 base, J lost 5 bases, and 6 bases lay in between. This CDR3 spans 13 amino acids. For the CDR3, the DNA is TGTGCCAGCAGTGAAGGGGGGGATCAGCCCCAGCATTTT. Translation gives CASSEGGDQPQHF.

The chain recombines TRBV4-1 with TRBJ2-7; 14 bases line up with TRBD2. Germline V CDR1 and CDR2: MGHRA, YSYEKL. The CDR3 totals 16 residues. Trimming removed 4 bases from V and 7 bases from J; junction bases left unmatched: 9. The chain's CDR3 is CASSLLVGLAGEEQYF. The CDR3 coding sequence is TGCGCCAGCAGCCTCCTAGTGGGACTAGCGGGGGAGGAGCAGTACTTC.

V and J are TRBV24-1 and TRBJ1-5; weak D call: TRBD1 (5 bases). The V gene's germline CDR1 is KGHDR and CDR2 SFDVKD. V was shortened by 6 bases and J by 7 bases, with 12 bases between the two germline ends. This CDR3 has 13 residues. CDR3 in amino acids: CATSRRAKQPQHF. CDR3 bases: TGTGCCACCAGTCGCAGGGCGAAACAGCCCCAGCATTTT.